The 8 T cell receptor beta chains below come from one sample, sequenced in a study of lymphopenia after photon versus proton radiotherapy. Using immunoSEQ multiplex PCR, the repertoire was profiled, and TCRdb retains in-frame clones only, with some absent. This table holds 35,000 to 40,000 clones, over 65% found once. This material consisted of peripheral blood, taken from a patient treated with photon-based radiotherapy. The origin of the receptors is a man in his forties or fifties with gastric cancer.

The rearrangement links TRBV7-9 to TRBJ2-2, with TRBD2 as a possible D gene (6 bases). Germline-derived CDR1 and CDR2 are SEHNR and FQNEAQ (reference sequence). The V end was cut by 3 bases, the J end by 3 bases, with 14 bases between. The CDR3 consists of 16 residues. The CDR3: CASSFQREWDTGELFF. CDR3 coding DNA: TGTGCCAGCAGCTTCCAACGGGAGTGGGACACCGGGGAGCTGTTTTTT. Filled out from reference TRBV7-9 and TRBJ2-2, the complete variable domain reads DTGVSQNPRHKITKRGQNVTFRCDPISEHNRLYWYRQTLGQGPEFLTYFQNEAQLEKSRLLSDRFSAERPKGSFSTLEIQRTEQGDSAMYLCASSFQREWDTGELFFGEGSRLTVL.

The chain employs TRBV28 and TRBJ2-5; 10 nucleotides align to TRBD1. The germline CDR1 and CDR2 sequences are MDHEN and SYDVKM. The trim removed 5 bases at V and 5 bases at J, leaving 8 bases unmatched. This CDR3 contains 15 residues. CDR3 residues: CASSLDRGVRETQYF. CDR3 bases: TGTGCCAGCAGTCTGGACAGGGGGGTCCGGGAGACCCAGTACTTC.

The V and J genes are TRBV2 and TRBJ2-5; 7 bases map to TRBD1. The J segment lost 1 base and the V segment lost 8 bases, leaving 10 bases of the junction unmatched. Germline V gene data show CDR1 as SNHLY and CDR2 as FYNNEI. This CDR3 spans 15 amino acids. CDR3 DNA sequence: TGTGCCAGCCGGACGGCCAGGGGGTCCCAAGAGACCCAGTACTTC. It specifies CASRTARGSQETQYF.

This chain links TRBV27 with TRBJ1-1; D not resolved. Looked up from germline, CDR1 is MNHEY and CDR2 is SMNVEV (reference sequence). Trimming removed 8 bases from V and 3 bases from J, with 16 bases in between. CDR3 length: 14 amino acids. CDR3 in amino acids: CASAQSRAYTEAFF. The CDR3 nucleotides are TGTGCCAGCGCCCAGAGCAGAGCTTACACTGAAGCTTTCTTT.

The V and J genes are TRBV18 and TRBJ2-1, with 10 bases matching TRBD2. This CDR3 is built from 17 residues. Germline CDR1 and CDR2: KGHSH and LQKENI. Trimming removed 5 bases from V and 0 bases from J; junction bases left unmatched: 7. The CDR3 loop reads CASSSWTSGTSYNEQFF. Written as DNA, the CDR3 is TGTGCCAGCTCATCGTGGACTAGCGGAACCTCCTACAATGAGCAGTTCTTC.

V and J are TRBV15 and TRBJ2-2; 9 bases agree with TRBD1. J gave up 5 bases and V 0 bases, and 7 bases lay outside the gene matches. Germline V gives CDR1 LNHNV, CDR2 YYDKDF (reference sequence). The CDR3 consists of 17 residues. The chain's CDR3 is CATSRDPGTGNTGELFF. For the CDR3, the DNA is TGTGCCACCAGCAGAGATCCGGGGACAGGGAATACCGGGGAGCTGTTTTTT.

With respect to this clone: The junction and the germline gene differ at one end; a read error may be behind it. The chain couples TRBV9 to TRBJ1-1, with 7 positions matching TRBD1. CDR3 size: 13 residues. Per germline, CDR1 SGDLS and CDR2 YYNGEE. The CDR3 DNA reads TGTGCCAGCAGCCTCGACAGGGAGACTGAAGCTCTCTTT. Translation: CASSLDRETEALF. The full variable domain, its missing parts supplied by reference TRBV9 and TRBJ1-1, is DSGVTQTPKHLITATGQRVTLRCSPRSGDLSVYWYQQSLDQGLQFLIQYYNGEERAKGNILERFSAQQFPDLHSELNLSSLELGDSALYFCASSLDRETEALFGQGTRLTVV.

The rearrangement joins TRBV29-1 to TRBJ2-1; 16 bases line up with TRBD2. CDR3 length: 17 amino acids. Per germline, CDR1 SQVTM and CDR2 ANQGSEA. V gave up 6 bases and J gave up 2 bases; unmatched junction bases: 7. CDR3 loop: CSVPGTSGRDAYNEQFF. For the CDR3, the DNA is TGCAGCGTACCCGGGACTAGCGGGAGGGACGCCTACAATGAGCAGTTCTTC.